The T cell receptor delta chain described here comes from a study of gamma-delta T cells after stem cell transplantation. On this clone: This may arise from a read error, as a much more abundant clone is one base away.

Trimming removed 2 bases from V and 2 bases from J; junction bases left unmatched: 21. CDR1 is TSWWSYY, CDR2 QGS, per germline. The CDR3 runs to 21 residues. TCRdb reanalysed the RT-PCR reads with CATT. The sample includes over 1,100 delta-chain clones, approximately 47% of them seen just once. The sequencing input was gamma-delta T cells. This clonotype originated in a human donor. It is not recorded whose cells these are; they may come from a transplant donor. The V call is TRDV1, the J call TRDJ1, with 9 bases aligning to TRDD2. For the CDR3, the DNA is TGTGCTCTTGGGGAATATTGGGGCCCCTTCCTACCCTTACCTGTAACCGATAAACTCATCTTT. This encodes CALGEYWGPFLPLPVTDKLIF.